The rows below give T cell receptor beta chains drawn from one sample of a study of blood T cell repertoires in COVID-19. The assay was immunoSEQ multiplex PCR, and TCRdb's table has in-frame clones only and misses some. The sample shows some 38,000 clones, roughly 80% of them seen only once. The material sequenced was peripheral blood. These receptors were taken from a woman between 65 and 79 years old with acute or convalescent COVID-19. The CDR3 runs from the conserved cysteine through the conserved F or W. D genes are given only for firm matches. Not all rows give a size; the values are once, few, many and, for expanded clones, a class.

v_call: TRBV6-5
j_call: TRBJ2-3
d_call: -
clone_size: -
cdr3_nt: TGTGCCAGCATTGCAGGGTACAGCACAGATACGCAGTATTTT
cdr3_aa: CASIAGYSTDTQYF

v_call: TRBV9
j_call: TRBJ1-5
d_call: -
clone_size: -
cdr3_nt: TGTGCCAGCAGCGCCGGGAGGGAGTTCAGAGGGCCCCAGCATTTT
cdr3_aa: CASSAGREFRGPQHF

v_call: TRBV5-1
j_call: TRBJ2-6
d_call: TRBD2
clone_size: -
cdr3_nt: TGCGCCAGCAGCTTGGCGGGGGGTGTAGGAGCCAACGTCCTGACTTTC
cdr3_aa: CASSLAGGVGANVLTF

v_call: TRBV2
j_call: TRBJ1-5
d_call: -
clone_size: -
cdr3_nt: TGTGCCAGCAGTGAAGCGGGAGTGTGGAATAGCAATCAGCCCCAGCATTTT
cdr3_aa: CASSEAGVWNSNQPQHF

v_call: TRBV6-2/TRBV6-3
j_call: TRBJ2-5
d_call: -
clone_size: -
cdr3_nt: TGTGCCAGCAGTTACTGGGCCCAAGAGACCCAGTACTTC
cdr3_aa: CASSYWAQETQYF

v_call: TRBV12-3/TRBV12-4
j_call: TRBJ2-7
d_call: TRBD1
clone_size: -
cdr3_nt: TGTGCCAGCAGTTTAGGGACAGGGCGGGAGCAGTACTTC
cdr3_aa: CASSLGTGREQYF

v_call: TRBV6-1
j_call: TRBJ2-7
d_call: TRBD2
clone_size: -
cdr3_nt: TGTGCCAGCGAAACTAGCGGATACGAGCAGTACTTC
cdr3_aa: CASETSGYEQYF

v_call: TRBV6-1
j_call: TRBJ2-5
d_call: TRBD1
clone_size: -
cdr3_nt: TGTGCCAGCAGTGAACGCCCGAGAATACAGGGGGCCGTAGAGACCCAGTACTTC
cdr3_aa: CASSERPRIQGAVETQYF

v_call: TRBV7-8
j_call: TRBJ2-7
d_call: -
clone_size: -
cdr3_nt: TGTGCCAGCAGCTTAGCCCGGGAGAGGTCCGAGCAGTACTTC
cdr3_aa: CASSLARERSEQYF

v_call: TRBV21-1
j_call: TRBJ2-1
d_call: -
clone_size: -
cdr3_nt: TGTGCCAGCAGCACCACTAGCGGGAGCTCCTACAATGAGCAGTTCTTC
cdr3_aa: CASSTTSGSSYNEQFF

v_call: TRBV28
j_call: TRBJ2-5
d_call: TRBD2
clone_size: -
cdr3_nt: TGTGCCAGCAGTTCAACCCTTGGACTAGCGCGCCCCGGAGAGACCCAGTACTTC
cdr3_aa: CASSSTLGLARPGETQYF

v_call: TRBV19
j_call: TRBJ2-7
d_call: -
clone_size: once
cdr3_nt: TGTGCCAGTAGTGATTCAGCTCTCCGGACAGCTTTTCCCTACGAGCAGTACTTC
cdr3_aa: CASSDSALRTAFPYEQYF

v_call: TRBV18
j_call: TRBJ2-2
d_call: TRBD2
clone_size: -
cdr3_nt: TGTGCCAGCTCACCATTTTCGCTAGCGGGAACGAACACCGGGGAGCTGTTTTTT
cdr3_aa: CASSPFSLAGTNTGELFF

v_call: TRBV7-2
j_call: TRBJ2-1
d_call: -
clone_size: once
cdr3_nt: TGTGCCAGCAGCTCCCTCCCTAGCCGGAGCTCCTACAATGAGCAGTTCTTC
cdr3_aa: CASSSLPSRSSYNEQFF

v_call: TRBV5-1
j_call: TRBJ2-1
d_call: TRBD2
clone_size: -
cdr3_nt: TGCGCCAGCAGCTTATCGGGACTAGCTGCATACAATGAGCAGTTCTTC
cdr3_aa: CASSLSGLAAYNEQFF

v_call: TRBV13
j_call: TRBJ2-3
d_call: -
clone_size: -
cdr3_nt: TGTGCCAGCAGCGAAACCCAAGCGGGCAGCACAGATACGCAGTATTTT
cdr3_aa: CASSETQAGSTDTQYF

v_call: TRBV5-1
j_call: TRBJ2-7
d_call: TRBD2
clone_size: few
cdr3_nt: TGCGCCAGCAACCTAGCGGGGGCCCACGAGCAGTACTTC
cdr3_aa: CASNLAGAHEQYF

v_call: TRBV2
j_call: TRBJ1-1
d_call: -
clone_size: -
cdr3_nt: TGTGCCAGCAGTGAAGGGGTGACAGTAGTCTGGGGAGGTGAAGCTTTCTTT
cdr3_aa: CASSEGVTVVWGGEAFF

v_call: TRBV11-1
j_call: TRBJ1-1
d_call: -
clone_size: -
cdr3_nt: TGTGCCAGCAGCTATATACCTGGAGGGAAGACTGAAGCTTTCTTT
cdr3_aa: CASSYIPGGKTEAFF

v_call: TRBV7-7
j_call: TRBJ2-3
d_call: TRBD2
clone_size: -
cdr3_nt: TGTGCCAGCAGCCCGGGACTAGCGGGGGGAGATACGCAGTATTTT
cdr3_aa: CASSPGLAGGDTQYF

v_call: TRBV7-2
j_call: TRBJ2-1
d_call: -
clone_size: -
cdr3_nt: TGTGCCAGCAGCAATTACATTACCAATGAGCAGTTCTTC
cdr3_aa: CASSNYITNEQFF

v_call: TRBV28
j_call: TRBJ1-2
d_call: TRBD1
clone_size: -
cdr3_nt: TGTGCCAGCAGTTTGGCCAGGGGGTATGGCTACACCTTC
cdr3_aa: CASSLARGYGYTF

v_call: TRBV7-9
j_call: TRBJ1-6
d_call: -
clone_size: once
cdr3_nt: TGTGCCAGCAGCTCCGGACTGTTTCCCCTCCACTTT
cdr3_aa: CASSSGLFPLHF

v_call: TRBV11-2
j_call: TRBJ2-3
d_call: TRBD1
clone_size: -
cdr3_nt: TGTGCCAGCAGCAATCCCGATCGACAGGGCGCAGATACGCAGTATTTT
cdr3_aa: CASSNPDRQGADTQYF

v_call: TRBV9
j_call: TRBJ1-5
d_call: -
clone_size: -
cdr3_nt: TGTGCCAGCAGCGTCCAGGGAGGACTAAATCAGCCCCAGCATTTT
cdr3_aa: CASSVQGGLNQPQHF

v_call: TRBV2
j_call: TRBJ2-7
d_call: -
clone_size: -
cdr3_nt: TGTGCCAGCAGCGTTGAGACGGGAGCCTACGAGCAGTACTTC
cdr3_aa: CASSVETGAYEQYF

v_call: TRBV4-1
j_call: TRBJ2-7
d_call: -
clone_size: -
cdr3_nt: TGCGCCAGCAGCCAAGATCTACAGGGTAACGAGCAGTACTTC
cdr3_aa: CASSQDLQGNEQYF

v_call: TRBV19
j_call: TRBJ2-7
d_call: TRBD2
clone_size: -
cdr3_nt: TGTGCCAGTAGTATCGGGACTAGTCAGGGTGAGCAGTACTTC
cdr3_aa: CASSIGTSQGEQYF